What follows is one T cell receptor beta chain and its context. The antigen is unknown. These data come from a study of shared clonotypes between healthy human individuals. Clones were sequenced by immunoSEQ multiplex PCR, and TCRdb holds only the in-frame ones, with some missing. Among over 750,000 clones listed, about 96% were seen once. Germline V gene lookup returns CDR1 SGHVT and CDR2 SQSDAQ. The CDR3 is made up of 15 amino acids. V shed 1 base, J shed 1 base, and the junction held 3 bases outside the gene matches. Naive CD8 populations comprised CD45RO-negative cells positively selected for CCR7, excluding terminally differentiated effector memory CD45RA+ cells. Study-level findings and limits: It was expected that sequencing depth would affect clonotype sharing among donors.

This receptor was obtained from a man aged 30-40 years in good health. The source material was naive CD8+ T cells sorted from blood. This rearrangement joins TRBV7-4 to TRBJ2-5, with 7 bases that match TRBD2. This chain's CDR3 is CASSLESGGQETQYF. As DNA, the CDR3 is TGTGCCAGCAGCTTAGAGTCGGGGGGCCAAGAGACCCAGTACTTC.